The clone carrying this T cell receptor (beta chain) occurred a few times. Its target is unknown. The data were obtained in a study of beta chain features in type 1 diabetes. The study, taken as a whole, reports: Type 1 diabetes patients showed a moderate but significant shortening of TCRB CDR3s in all four CD4+ subsets. Among type 1 diabetes patients, VDJ junctions had fewer insertions and more deletions.

Sorting that relied on CD45RO/CCR7/CD25/CD127/CD95/CD27 yielded CD4+ naive, central memory, regulatory and stem cell-like memory cells. CDR1 and CDR2 from the germline V gene are DFQATT and SNEGSKA (reference sequence). Trimming stripped 3 bases from V and 5 bases from J, with 8 bases between. The CDR3 runs to 11 residues. Isolated RNA was reverse transcribed in full, so expressed TCRB transcripts were sequenced. Repertoires were generated with immunoSEQ multiplex PCR, while TCRdb's copy carries only in-frame clones and drops some. This table holds tens of thousands of clones, roughly 40% found once.

This receptor was obtained from a man aged 30-40 years with type 1 diabetes. The chain has TRBV20-1 and TRBJ2-7; no definite D call. Sequencing used Tregs from blood. The CDR3 here is CSARARNEQYF. The CDR3 DNA reads as TGCAGTGCTAGGGCTAGAAACGAGCAGTACTTC.